What follows describes a single T cell receptor (beta chain). No antigen is known for it. There are no base qualities to consult, and no much larger clone falls within one base. From the cysteine through the phenylalanine, the CDR3 covers 13 amino acids. The DNA shown is the 39-base CDR3, in frame from base 1. The germline V gene supplies CDR1 SGHNT and CDR2 YENEEA. V is reduced by 4 bases and J by 7 bases, leaving a spacing of 8 bases between them. The data belong to a study of blood T cell repertoires in COVID-19 (TCRdb year 2020). About the study as a whole: The collaborator samples originated in the United States, Italy and Spain and spanned the acute and convalescent phases of COVID-19. The material from the prospective study consisted of cDNA or gDNA derived from T cells, B-cell-depleted T cells, or PBMCs. Subjects who had been exposed to COVID-19, were actively infected with it, or had recovered from it provided the deeply sampled blood TCRbeta repertoires that made up the dataset. The repertoires were released in a freely available public database meant as a resource for research on the immune response to SARS-CoV-2. The samples were drawn from the first 160 participants of the ongoing ImmuneRACE study and from over 950 subjects provided by 6 global collaborators. Sample metadata almost always included a de-identified subject ID, COVID-19 status, age in years and sex. Where HLA class I and class II types were available, the types were taken from metadata supplied by the sample provider, not from assay-based typing.

What the work shows at the level of the full study, not this receptor alone: The quantity of clinical and demographic metadata differed by source and by participant and was supplied without curation.

The immunoSEQ Assay, a bias-controlled multiplex PCR, was used to amplify TCRbeta CDR3 regions from genomic DNA. In the authors' own workflow: Within the assay, amplification of reference gene primers was used to estimate how many nucleated cells each sample contained. To quantify the absolute abundance of each unique TCRbeta CDR3 rearrangement, sequence reads were collapsed and filtered. Productive Simpson clonality was computed per sample as the square root of Simpson's diversity index over productive rearrangements. Entries here come from immuneACCESS through TCRdb and include only in-frame sequences with V and J called. Some clones fail to appear in such tables; in the studies checked, an unresolved V gene covers under half of the shortfall, and the cause of the remainder is unknown. That table furnishes V, J and clone size, whereas the DNA furnished D and trimming. The sample table holds approximately 110,000 clones, of which 81% were seen once. The ten top clones hold under 2% of the sample.

The collaborating institutions used their own protocols to collect whole blood in K2EDTA tubes. Collaborator samples were shipped for TCRbeta analysis as frozen whole blood, isolated PBMCs, or DNA extracted from either sample type. The sequenced material came from peripheral blood. The V gene is TRBV11-3 and the J gene is TRBJ1-6; the D gene is possibly TRBD1, with 5 bases matching. The clonotype comes from a man in his fifties with acute or convalescent COVID-19. The nucleotide sequence is given as TGTGCCAGCAGCTCAGGGCAGAATTCACCCCTCCACTTT. Translated, this is CASSSGQNSPLHF. The full variable domain, completed from the reference TRBV11-3 and TRBJ1-6 proteins outside the CDR3, reads EAGVVQSPRYKIIEKKQPVAFWCNPISGHNTLYWYLQNLGQGPELLIRYENEEAVDDSQLPKDRFSAERLKGVDSTLKIQPAELGDSAVYLCASSSGQNSPLHFGNGTRLTVT.